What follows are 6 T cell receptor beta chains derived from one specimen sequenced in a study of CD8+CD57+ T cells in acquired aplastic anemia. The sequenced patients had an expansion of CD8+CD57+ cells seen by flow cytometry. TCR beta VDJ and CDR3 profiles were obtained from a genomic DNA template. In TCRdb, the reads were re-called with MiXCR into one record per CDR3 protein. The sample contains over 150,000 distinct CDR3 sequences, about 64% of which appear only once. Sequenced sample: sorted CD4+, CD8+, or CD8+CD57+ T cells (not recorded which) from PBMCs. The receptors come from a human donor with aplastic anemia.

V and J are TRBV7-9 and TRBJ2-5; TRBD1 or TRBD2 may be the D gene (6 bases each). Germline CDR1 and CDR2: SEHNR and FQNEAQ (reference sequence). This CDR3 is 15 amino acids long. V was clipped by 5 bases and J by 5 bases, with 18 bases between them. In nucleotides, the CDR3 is TGTGCCAGCAGCCAGGCGCCGGGGGCCGCGGAGACCCAGTACTTC. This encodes CASSQAPGAAETQYF.

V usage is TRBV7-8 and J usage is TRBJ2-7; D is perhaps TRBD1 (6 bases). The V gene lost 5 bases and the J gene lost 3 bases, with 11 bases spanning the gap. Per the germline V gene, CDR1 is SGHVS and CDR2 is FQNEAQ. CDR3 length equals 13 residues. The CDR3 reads CASSVGQNYEQYF. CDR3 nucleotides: TGTGCCAGCAGCGTTGGACAGAACTACGAGCAGTACTTC.

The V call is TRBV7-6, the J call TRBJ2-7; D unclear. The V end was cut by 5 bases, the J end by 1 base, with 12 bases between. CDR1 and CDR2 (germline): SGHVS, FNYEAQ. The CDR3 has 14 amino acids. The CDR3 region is CASSKDVGSYEQYF. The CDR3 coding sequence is TGTGCCAGCAGCAAGGACGTGGGTTCCTACGAGCAGTACTTC.

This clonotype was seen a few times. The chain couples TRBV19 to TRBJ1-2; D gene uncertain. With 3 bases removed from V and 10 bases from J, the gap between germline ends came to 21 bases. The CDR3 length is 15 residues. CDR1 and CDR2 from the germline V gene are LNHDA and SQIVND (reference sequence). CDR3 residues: CASSIGSSYADSYTF. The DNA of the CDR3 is TGTGCCAGTAGTATTGGATCATCGTACGCGGACTCCTACACCTTC.

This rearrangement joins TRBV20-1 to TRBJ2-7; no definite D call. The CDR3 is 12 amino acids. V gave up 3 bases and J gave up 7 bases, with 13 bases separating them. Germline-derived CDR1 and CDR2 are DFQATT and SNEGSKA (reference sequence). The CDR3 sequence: CSASRASDEQYF. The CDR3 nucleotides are TGCAGTGCTAGTCGGGCCTCCGATGAGCAGTACTTC.

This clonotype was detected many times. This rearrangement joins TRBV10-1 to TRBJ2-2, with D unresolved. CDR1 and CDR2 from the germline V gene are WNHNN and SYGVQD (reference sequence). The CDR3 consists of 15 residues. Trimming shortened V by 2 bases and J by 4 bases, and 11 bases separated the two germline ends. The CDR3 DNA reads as TGCGCCAGCAGTGAGCTCTATACCTCCACCGGGGAGCTGTTTTTT. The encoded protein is CASSELYTSTGELFF.